The rows below give T cell receptor beta chains drawn from one sample of a study of siplizumab effects on memory and regulatory T cells. Assay used: immunoSEQ multiplex PCR; TCRdb lists only in-frame clones, some missing. The sample carries 90,000 to 110,000 clones, about 90% recorded once. Material for sequencing was Tregs sorted from blood. The receptors originated from a human donor in good health. Both conserved end residues are part of each CDR3. Each record gives: D gene, V gene, clone size, J gene, CDR3 DNA, CDR3 protein. The D gene is left open where the match is weak. A clone size is listed for some rows: how often the clone was seen (once, few, many), or a class if it is expanded.

D: NA; V: TRBV25-1; size: NA; J: TRBJ2-5; DNA: TGTGCCAGCAGTGGGTCAGTGCCCATGGCCCAGTACTTC; CDR3: CASSGSVPMAQYF
D: TRBD1; V: TRBV5-1; size: NA; J: TRBJ1-1; DNA: TGCGCCAGCAGCTTCGGACAGGGGGCTGAGGGAGCTTTCTTT; CDR3: CASSFGQGAEGAFF
D: NA; V: TRBV6-5; size: NA; J: TRBJ1-2; DNA: TGTGCCAGCAGTTACTCATGGGCAGGGGAAAATGGCTACACCTTC; CDR3: CASSYSWAGENGYTF
D: NA; V: TRBV5-1; size: once; J: TRBJ1-2; DNA: TGCGCCAGCAGCTTGGTGGGGGCTAACTATGGCTACACCTTC; CDR3: CASSLVGANYGYTF
D: NA; V: TRBV11-3; size: NA; J: TRBJ1-1; DNA: TGTGCCAGCAGCAATTACAGAGGAGTAGCTTTCTTT; CDR3: CASSNYRGVAFF
D: NA; V: TRBV6-5; size: NA; J: TRBJ1-2; DNA: TGTGCCAGCAGTCATAAGGACTATGGCTACACCTTC; CDR3: CASSHKDYGYTF
D: NA; V: TRBV6-5; size: once; J: TRBJ2-3; DNA: TGTGCCAGCAGTTCCAACAGGTTCGAGCAGTATTTT; CDR3: CASSSNRFEQYF
D: TRBD1; V: TRBV15; size: NA; J: TRBJ1-6; DNA: TGTGCCACCAGCAGAGACTTAGACAGGGTATCACCCCTCCACTTT; CDR3: CATSRDLDRVSPLHF
D: TRBD1; V: TRBV5-1; size: NA; J: TRBJ2-2; DNA: TGCGCCAGCAGCATTAATCCCAGGGGGCCCGGGGAGCTGTTTTTT; CDR3: CASSINPRGPGELFF
D: NA; V: TRBV5-6; size: once; J: TRBJ2-2; DNA: TGTGCCAGCAGCTTGGAAGGGGGGTCTCGCACCGGGGAGCTGTTTTTT; CDR3: CASSLEGGSRTGELFF
D: TRBD1; V: TRBV6-1; size: NA; J: TRBJ1-1; DNA: TGTGCCAGCAGCCCCCAGGGGGCGAACACTGAAGCTTTCTTT; CDR3: CASSPQGANTEAFF
D: NA; V: TRBV5-1; size: NA; J: TRBJ1-2; DNA: TGCGCCAGCAGCTCGGCCGGGACATATGGCTACACCTTC; CDR3: CASSSAGTYGYTF
D: TRBD1; V: TRBV7-2; size: NA; J: TRBJ1-5; DNA: TGTGCCAGCAGAATAACAGGGGACAGCAATCAGCCCCAGCATTTT; CDR3: CASRITGDSNQPQHF
D: TRBD1; V: TRBV6-5; size: once; J: TRBJ2-1; DNA: TGTGCCAGCAGAACAGGGGGCTCCTACAATGAGCAGTTCTTC; CDR3: CASRTGGSYNEQFF
D: NA; V: TRBV6-1; size: few; J: TRBJ2-7; DNA: TGTGCCAGCAGGGGTGGGACACAAAGACCCTACGAGCAGTACTTC; CDR3: CASRGGTQRPYEQYF
D: NA; V: TRBV6-5; size: NA; J: TRBJ2-7; DNA: TGTGCCAGCAGTTACAGTTCCAGGGGCTCCTACGAGCAGTACTTC; CDR3: CASSYSSRGSYEQYF
D: NA; V: TRBV6-5; size: NA; J: TRBJ2-1; DNA: TGTGCCAGCAGCCAGGGTGCTGAGCAGTTCTTC; CDR3: CASSQGAEQFF
D: NA; V: TRBV5-1; size: NA; J: TRBJ1-1; DNA: TGCGCCAGCAGCTTCGGTACAGTAAACACTGAAGCTTTCTTT; CDR3: CASSFGTVNTEAFF
D: TRBD1; V: TRBV6-1; size: NA; J: TRBJ2-5; DNA: TGTGCCAGCAGTGAGGAACAGGGGCGGACCCAGTACTTC; CDR3: CASSEEQGRTQYF
D: NA; V: TRBV6-1; size: NA; J: TRBJ1-1; DNA: TGTGCCAGCAGTCGAGAGAACACTGAAGCTTTCTTT; CDR3: CASSRENTEAFF
D: NA; V: TRBV18; size: NA; J: TRBJ2-2; DNA: TGTGCCAGCTTGCTCTTCGGGTCGAACACCGGGGAGCTGTTTTTT; CDR3: CASLLFGSNTGELFF
D: NA; V: TRBV6-5; size: NA; J: TRBJ2-7; DNA: TGTGCCAGCAGTTACTTTCAGGGCCTCGAGCAGTACTTC; CDR3: CASSYFQGLEQYF
D: NA; V: TRBV9; size: NA; J: TRBJ2-1; DNA: TGTGCCAGCAGCGTAGGTCAACCCAATGAGCAGTTCTTC; CDR3: CASSVGQPNEQFF
D: TRBD1; V: TRBV10-3; size: NA; J: TRBJ2-1; DNA: TGTGCCATCAGTGGGGGACAGTACAATGAGCAGTTCTTC; CDR3: CAISGGQYNEQFF
D: TRBD2; V: TRBV5-4; size: NA; J: TRBJ2-7; DNA: TGTGCCAGCAGCTTTACTAGCGGGGGGGTGTACGAGCAGTACTTC; CDR3: CASSFTSGGVYEQYF
D: TRBD2; V: TRBV5-4; size: NA; J: TRBJ2-3; DNA: TGTGCCAGCAAACCCGGACTAGCGGGAGGGCCGGGCACAGATACGCAGTATTTT; CDR3: CASKPGLAGGPGTDTQYF
D: TRBD1; V: TRBV6-5; size: NA; J: TRBJ1-4; DNA: TGTGCCAGCAGTTACACAGGGGTCCTAACTAATGAAAAACTGTTTTTT; CDR3: CASSYTGVLTNEKLFF
D: TRBD2; V: TRBV18; size: NA; J: TRBJ2-7; DNA: TGTGCCAGCTCTTCGGGACTAGGTGAGGAGCAGTACTTC; CDR3: CASSSGLGEEQYF
D: NA; V: TRBV6-1; size: once; J: TRBJ2-3; DNA: TGTGCCAGCAGTGAAACCCCAGATACGCAGTATTTT; CDR3: CASSETPDTQYF
D: NA; V: TRBV5-1; size: NA; J: TRBJ2-3; DNA: TGCGCCAGCAGCGGGGGGCCTACCGGAGATACGCAGTATTTT; CDR3: CASSGGPTGDTQYF
D: NA; V: TRBV19; size: NA; J: TRBJ1-1; DNA: TGTGCCAGTACCAACCCCCCGGAGGCAGCAGCTTTCTTT; CDR3: CASTNPPEAAAFF
D: NA; V: TRBV6-1; size: NA; J: TRBJ2-7; DNA: TGTGCCAGCAAGATAGCAGGGCCCACCTACGAGCAGTACTTC; CDR3: CASKIAGPTYEQYF
D: NA; V: TRBV18; size: NA; J: TRBJ2-7; DNA: TGTGCCAGCACAGGATTGGCGGCGTACGAGCAGTACTTC; CDR3: CASTGLAAYEQYF
D: NA; V: TRBV9; size: once; J: TRBJ2-7; DNA: TGTGCCAGCAGCGGGGGGAGTGGTTACGAGCAGTACTTC; CDR3: CASSGGSGYEQYF
D: NA; V: TRBV6-1; size: NA; J: TRBJ2-5; DNA: TGTGCCAGCAGTCAAGGAAGAGGGGGGGCGTACCAAGAGACCCAGTACTTC; CDR3: CASSQGRGGAYQETQYF
D: NA; V: TRBV28; size: NA; J: TRBJ2-7; DNA: TGTGCCAGCAGCCGCTTATGGGGGGAGACCTACGAGCAGTACTTC; CDR3: CASSRLWGETYEQYF
D: NA; V: TRBV30; size: NA; J: TRBJ1-1; DNA: TGTGCCTGGAGTGTAAGAGAGGGAGCTTTCTTT; CDR3: CAWSVREGAFF
D: NA; V: TRBV9; size: NA; J: TRBJ1-2; DNA: TGTGCCAGCAGCGACGACTCGACAGGCTTTAACTATGGCTACACCTTC; CDR3: CASSDDSTGFNYGYTF
D: TRBD2; V: TRBV18; size: NA; J: TRBJ2-5; DNA: TGTGCCAGCTCTCGAGTAGCGGGGGCCCAAGAGACCCAGTACTTC; CDR3: CASSRVAGAQETQYF
D: TRBD2; V: TRBV7-9; size: NA; J: TRBJ2-3; DNA: TGTGCCAGCAGCCCCCGTAGGGCGGGGGGCACAGATACGCAGTATTTT; CDR3: CASSPRRAGGTDTQYF
D: TRBD1; V: TRBV6-6; size: many; J: TRBJ1-1; DNA: TGTGCCAGCAGTTACTCGATGGGACAGGGGTTTGGTGAAGCTTTCTTT; CDR3: CASSYSMGQGFGEAFF
D: NA; V: TRBV5-1; size: NA; J: TRBJ1-2; DNA: TGCGCCAGCAGACCGGACAGAGGGGGCTACACCTTC; CDR3: CASRPDRGGYTF
D: TRBD1; V: TRBV6-5; size: NA; J: TRBJ1-2; DNA: TGTGCCAGCAGTTACTCTGCAGGGGGCGCGGGGGGCTACACCTTC; CDR3: CASSYSAGGAGGYTF
D: NA; V: TRBV19; size: NA; J: TRBJ1-6; DNA: TGTGCCAGTAGTATTCCGGACCGCAATAATTCACCCCTCCACTTT; CDR3: CASSIPDRNNSPLHF
D: NA; V: TRBV19; size: few; J: TRBJ1-6; DNA: TGTGCCAGTAGTATCGGACAGCCTAATTCACCCCTCCACTTT; CDR3: CASSIGQPNSPLHF
D: NA; V: TRBV21-1; size: NA; J: TRBJ2-1; DNA: TGTGCCAGCAGTAGGGTAGCTCAAAGCTCCTACAATGAGCAGTTCTTC; CDR3: CASSRVAQSSYNEQFF
D: TRBD1; V: TRBV5-1; size: NA; J: TRBJ1-2; DNA: TGCGCCAGCAGCAGGGACAGCCTGAACTATGGCTACACCTTC; CDR3: CASSRDSLNYGYTF
D: NA; V: TRBV6-6; size: NA; J: TRBJ1-6; DNA: TGTGCCAGCAGGACGACAGTCCGCGTACCTAATTCACCCCTCCACTTT; CDR3: CASRTTVRVPNSPLHF
D: TRBD2; V: TRBV2; size: NA; J: TRBJ2-1; DNA: TGTGCCAGCTCGGGACTAGGTCCCAATGAGCAGTTCTTC; CDR3: CASSGLGPNEQFF
D: TRBD1; V: TRBV19; size: NA; J: TRBJ1-5; DNA: TGTGCCAGTAAAATCGACAGGGCTCTCAATCAGCCCCAGCATTTT; CDR3: CASKIDRALNQPQHF
D: NA; V: TRBV7-6; size: NA; J: TRBJ1-1; DNA: TGTGCCAGCAGCTTAGTTGGTAGCACTGAAGCTTTCTTT; CDR3: CASSLVGSTEAFF
D: NA; V: TRBV2; size: few; J: TRBJ2-1; DNA: TGTGCCAGCAGTGAGCTTGGCCCCTACAATGAGCAGTTCTTC; CDR3: CASSELGPYNEQFF
D: TRBD2; V: TRBV27; size: NA; J: TRBJ2-3; DNA: TGTGCCAGCAGCACCGGGACTAGATATTCAGATACGCAGTATTTT; CDR3: CASSTGTRYSDTQYF
D: TRBD1; V: TRBV6-1; size: NA; J: TRBJ2-2; DNA: TGTGCCAGCACTGGACAGGGGGCGCAGACCGGGGAGCTGTTTTTT; CDR3: CASTGQGAQTGELFF
D: NA; V: TRBV19; size: NA; J: TRBJ1-4; DNA: TGTGCCAGTACGTTTAATGAAAAACTGTTTTTT; CDR3: CASTFNEKLFF
D: NA; V: TRBV7-2; size: NA; J: TRBJ2-3; DNA: TGTGCCAGCAGGTCAGGTGGGGGCACAGATACGCAGTATTTT; CDR3: CASRSGGGTDTQYF
D: TRBD2; V: TRBV9; size: NA; J: TRBJ2-1; DNA: TGTGCCAGCACCCGGACTAGCGGGTACAATGAGCAGTTCTTC; CDR3: CASTRTSGYNEQFF
D: NA; V: TRBV11-1; size: NA; J: TRBJ2-5; DNA: TGTGCCAGCAGCTTAGCCCCGCAGGGTAATAGTGAGACCCAGTACTTC; CDR3: CASSLAPQGNSETQYF
D: NA; V: TRBV6-1; size: NA; J: TRBJ1-4; DNA: TGTGCCAGCAGTCCTACCGGACGCGCAGCAAAACTGTTTTTT; CDR3: CASSPTGRAAKLFF